The rows below give T cell receptor beta chains drawn from one sample of a study of blood T cell repertoires in COVID-19. Sequencing was performed with immunoSEQ multiplex PCR; in TCRdb, only in-frame clones are kept and a portion is missing. The data show 65,000 to 90,000 clones, less than 80% seen once. Sequencing input: peripheral blood. These receptors came from a man between 60 and 75 years old with active or convalescent COVID-19. CDR3s leave out the opening cysteine and the closing phenylalanine or tryptophan.

V gene	CDR3 length	J gene	CDR3 protein
TRBV7-2	14	TRBJ1-5	ASSPRTGAGGEAQH
TRBV5-1	15	TRBJ2-2	ASSLVSGSLSTGELF
TRBV7-5	16	TRBJ1-5	VRSFERTGKPSNQPQH
TRBV30	11	TRBJ1-5	AWSPGGSWPQH
TRBV6-2/TRBV6-3	14	TRBJ1-2	ASSYTQTGVNYGYT
TRBV7-3	8	TRBJ1-2	AGGEDGYT
TRBV9	13	TRBJ1-1	ASSGEGAGDTEAF
TRBV7-3	11	TRBJ2-2	ASSSDSTGELF
TRBV2	12	TRBJ1-1	ASSQQGQNTEAF
TRBV4-1	13	TRBJ1-5	ASSQLTGVGQPQH